The present entry profiles one TCR beta chain with its context. Its antigen is as yet unknown. This entry is derived from a study of cytomegalovirus exposure and HLA in healthy donors. The CDR3 length is 12 residues. Germline V gene data show CDR1 as MNHEY and CDR2 as SMNVEV (reference sequence). With 4 bases removed from V and 2 bases from J, the gap between germline ends came to 6 bases. Primers included in the PCR were 60 Vbeta and 13 Jbeta primers. Assay: immunoSEQ multiplex PCR; the TCRdb copy retains only in-frame clones and omits some. Altogether some 150,000 clones are present, 65% to 90% being singletons, with the ten largest covering 1.2%. General study points: Later analysis revealed greater clonal expansion in HLA-associated TCR beta chains than in equally common others. Highly shared variants forming one cluster were likely a sequencing artifact.

The TCR was taken from a female donor in good health and CMV-seronegative. This chain uses TRBV27 with TRBJ2-7, with D hard to call. Sequencing was performed on PBMCs. CDR3 coding DNA: TGTGCCAGCAGTTCCCTCCCCTACGAGCAGTACTTC. Its protein is CASSSLPYEQYF.